The text below deals with one T cell receptor (beta chain). This entry is derived from a study of control samples from healthy donors and cancer patients. V was cut by 5 bases and J by 5 bases, with 12 bases left in between. CDR1 and CDR2 from the germline V gene are LNHDA and SQIVND (reference sequence). The CDR3 covers 13 residues. Only in-frame clones appear in the TCRdb table, and some are missing; sequencing was by immunoSEQ multiplex PCR. The sample consists of some 140,000 clones, around 85% of them appearing once. The chain uses TRBV19 and TRBJ2-5, with a possible D match to TRBD2 (5 bases). The clonotype was recovered from a woman aged 25-40 years in good health. The specimen sequenced was blood. The CDR3 nucleotides are TGTGCCAGTAGTCCCAAGACTACGGAGACCCAGTACTTC. Translated: CASSPKTTETQYF.